The present T cell receptor beta chain was sequenced within a study of T cells in Graves' hyperthyroidism and ophthalmopathy (dated by TCRdb to between 2019 and 2020). For context, the study as a whole: Peripheral blood samples were taken at the time of initial diagnosis, prior to any treatment. After sampling, hyperthyroidism patients received methimazole starting at 30 mg daily, and ophthalmopathy patients received high-dose intravenous methylprednisolone. In six Graves' hyperthyroidism patients, the study also compared T-cell repertoires from thyroid tissue with T-cell repertoires from blood. A discovery cohort of about a hundred patients, approximately 44 with Graves' ophthalmopathy and roughly 59 with stable Graves' hyperthyroidism, was used to find distinguishing TCR V-J signatures. Whether ophthalmopathy could be predicted prospectively was tested in an independent validation cohort made up of under 20 hyperthyroidism patients plus 17 patients who later progressed to ophthalmopathy. TCR Vbeta CDR3 sequencing of roughly 140 peripheral blood samples (under 45 ophthalmopathy, over 70 hyperthyroidism and approximately 17 progressor patients) is reported in the paper. The 90 to 100 discovery patients were randomly divided into training and test sets at a 7:3 ratio. Study-level results and caveats: Most expanded thyroid clonotypes (frequency above 0.001) were also detected in blood, suggesting blood repertoires may reflect thyroid immune responses. In validation, the model predicted progression to ophthalmopathy a median of 6.5 months before onset, with over 55% sensitivity and roughly 77% specificity. Ophthalmopathy was separated from stable hyperthyroidism by a 13 V-J signature model, with over 85% sensitivity and roughly 81% specificity obtained in cross-validation and 80%/75% obtained in testing. No statistical method was used to set the sample size in advance, and investigators knew the group allocation.

Turning to this clonotype: Its antigen is not yet known. Qualities for individual bases were not recorded, and no much larger clone is one base off.

Stable Graves' hyperthyroidism was defined as the absence of progression to ophthalmopathy over 18 months of follow-up. Hyperthyroidism patients were newly diagnosed, with disease duration under 2 months, and aged 18 to 65 years. The study excluded patients with uncontrolled infections, other autoimmune diseases, pregnancy or lactation. Clinical symptoms, serum thyroxine and TRAb, thyroid ultrasound, and orbital computed tomography formed the basis for the diagnoses. PBMCs were separated from 10 ml of fresh peripheral blood using Ficoll-Paque density gradient centrifugation. Trizol reagent was used to extract total RNA, and RNA quality was then checked on an Agilent 2100 Bioanalyzer. CDR1 and CDR2 (SEHNR, FQNEAQ) derive from the germline V gene (reference sequence). Including the terminal cysteine and phenylalanine, the CDR3 comprises 15 residues. Only the CDR3 portion is preserved as DNA: 45 bases, with reading frame beginning at the first base. V was cut back by 3 bases and J by 3 bases, leaving a gap of 14 bases between them.

TCR beta CDR3 regions were amplified from RNA transcripts. The TCR CDR3 was subjected to a first round of RT-PCR using the HTBI primer set and the Qiagen OneStep RT-PCR kit. A second multiplex PCR round built the libraries, followed by size selection and purification. Paired-end sequencing of the libraries was performed with 100 bp reads on an Illumina HiSeq2000. Under the source paper's analysis protocol: Raw data were processed with SOAPnuke, discarding reads with adapters, uncalled bases, mean Phred below 15, or no exact constant-primer or identifier match. High-quality paired reads were merged with COPE v1.2.5, and unique nucleotide sequences were defined as clonotypes. Clonotypes were aligned to IMGT TRBV, TRBD and TRBJ reference segments using MiTCR v1.1. Only V-J combinations with frequency above 0.0001, covering roughly 99% of repertoires, were analysed. A TCS score was defined as the ratio of F50 (clonal expansion) to E x V (chaos), with BLOSUM62-based TCRdist applied between CDR3 peptides within each V-J. Welch's t-statistics and random forest reduced just over 500 V-J features to 13, which were used in a naive Bayes classifier (R e1071). TCRdb reworked the public reads: Q25 trimming with fastp, MiXCR clone assembly, productive beta chains retained. Rows with one shared CDR3 protein collapse into an entry with the most common genes and DNA. Clone size and V and J calls follow TCRdb, not the original study. Recorded for this sample are 300,000 to 400,000 distinct CDR3 sequences; 20% to 25% of them occurred a single time. The ten largest clones capture roughly 52% of the sample.

This sequence originates from a woman between 45 and 60 years old with Graves' hyperthyroidism. The rearrangement joined TRBV7-9 to TRBJ1-1; TRBD1 might be the D gene, on 5 matching bases. Sequencing used blood. The nucleotide sequence is TGTGCCAGCAGCTTCGATGGGCAGGGACACACTGAAGCTTTCTTT. This is translated as CASSFDGQGHTEAFF. Here the CDR3 is joined to the reference TRBV7-9 and TRBJ1-1 genes, and the full variable domain is: DTGVSQNPRHKITKRGQNVTFRCDPISEHNRLYWYRQTLGQGPEFLTYFQNEAQLEKSRLLSDRFSAERPKGSFSTLEIQRTEQGDSAMYLCASSFDGQGHTEAFFGQGTRLTVV.